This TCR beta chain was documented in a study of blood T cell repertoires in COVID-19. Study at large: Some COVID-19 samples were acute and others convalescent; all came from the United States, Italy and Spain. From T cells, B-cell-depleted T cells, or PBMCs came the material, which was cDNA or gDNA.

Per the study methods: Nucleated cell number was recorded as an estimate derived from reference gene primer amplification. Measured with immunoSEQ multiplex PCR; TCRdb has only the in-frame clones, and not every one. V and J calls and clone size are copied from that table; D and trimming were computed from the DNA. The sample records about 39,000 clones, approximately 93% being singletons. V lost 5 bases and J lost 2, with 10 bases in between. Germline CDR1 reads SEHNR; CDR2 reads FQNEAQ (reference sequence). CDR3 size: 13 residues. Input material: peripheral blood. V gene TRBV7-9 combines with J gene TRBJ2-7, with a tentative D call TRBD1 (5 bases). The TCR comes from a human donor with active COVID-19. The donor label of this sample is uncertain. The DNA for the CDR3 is TGTGCCAGCAGCCCCAGGGAAGCCTACGAGCAGTACTTC. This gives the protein CASSPREAYEQYF.